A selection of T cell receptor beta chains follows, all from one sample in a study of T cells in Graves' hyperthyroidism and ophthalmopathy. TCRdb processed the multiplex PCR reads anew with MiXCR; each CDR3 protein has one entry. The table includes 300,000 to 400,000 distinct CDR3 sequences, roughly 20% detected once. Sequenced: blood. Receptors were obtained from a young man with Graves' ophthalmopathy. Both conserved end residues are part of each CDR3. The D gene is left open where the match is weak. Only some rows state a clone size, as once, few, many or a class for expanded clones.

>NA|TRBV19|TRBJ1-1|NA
CASTPTSGGTEAFF
TGTGCCAGTACCCCGACCTCTGGGGGGACTGAAGCTTTCTTT
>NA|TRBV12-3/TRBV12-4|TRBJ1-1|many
CASILTGGRTEAFF
TGTGCCAGCATCCTGACAGGCGGCCGAACTGAAGCTTTCTTT
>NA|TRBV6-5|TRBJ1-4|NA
CASSYSLTTNEKLFF
TGTGCCAGCAGTTACTCTTTGACAACTAATGAAAAACTGTTTTTT
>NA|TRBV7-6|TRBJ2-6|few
CASSLEVRGVIGANVLTF
TGTGCCAGCAGCTTGGAGGTCCGGGGAGTAATCGGGGCCAACGTCCTGACTTTC
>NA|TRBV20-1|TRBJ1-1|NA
CGARAGNTEAFF
TGCGGTGCTAGAGCCGGAAACACTGAAGCTTTCTTT
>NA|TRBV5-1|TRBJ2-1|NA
CASQTATPYNEQFF
TGCGCCAGCCAGACAGCCACCCCCTACAATGAGCAGTTCTTC
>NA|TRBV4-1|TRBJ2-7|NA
CASSPRGGIDEQYF
TGCGCCAGCAGCCCCAGGGGGGGGATAGACGAGCAGTACTTC
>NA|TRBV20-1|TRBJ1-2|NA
CSARELYGYTF
TGCAGTGCTAGAGAACTGTATGGCTACACCTTC
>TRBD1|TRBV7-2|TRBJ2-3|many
CASSLVTDREATQYF
TGTGCCAGCAGCTTAGTAACGGACAGGGAGGCTACGCAGTATTTT
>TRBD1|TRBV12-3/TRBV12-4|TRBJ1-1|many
CASSSPAGTGGANTEAFF
TGTGCCAGCAGTTCGCCCGCCGGGACAGGGGGGGCGAACACTGAAGCTTTCTTT
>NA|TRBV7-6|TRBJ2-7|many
CASSLGGDYEQYF
TGTGCCAGCAGCTTAGGGGGGGACTACGAGCAGTACTTC
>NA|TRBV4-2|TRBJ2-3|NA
CASSQDGREEYF
TGTGCCAGCAGCCAAGATGGAAGGGAAGAGTATTTT
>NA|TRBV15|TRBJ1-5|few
CATSRGGGAGNQPQHF
TGTGCCACCAGCAGGGGAGGGGGGGCGGGCAATCAGCCCCAGCATTTT
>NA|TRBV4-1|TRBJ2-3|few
CASSQVGRNRTDTQYF
TGCGCCAGCAGCCAAGTAGGCAGGAATCGGACAGATACGCAGTATTTT
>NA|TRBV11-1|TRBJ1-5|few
CASSLVGPFGNQPQHF
TGTGCCAGCAGCTTGGTAGGGCCCTTTGGCAATCAGCCCCAGCATTTT
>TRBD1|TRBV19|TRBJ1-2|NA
CASSTDRESGYTF
TGTGCCAGTAGTACGGACAGGGAAAGCGGCTACACCTTC
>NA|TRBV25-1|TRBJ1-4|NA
CASSERRGQTNEKLFF
TGTGCCAGCAGTGAAAGGAGGGGCCAAACTAATGAAAAACTGTTTTTT
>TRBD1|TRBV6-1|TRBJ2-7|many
CASRQGRLPLSYEQYF
TGTGCCAGCAGACAGGGGCGCCTACCCCTCTCCTACGAGCAGTACTTC
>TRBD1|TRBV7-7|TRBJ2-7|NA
CASSRDRAAEQYF
TGTGCCAGCAGCCGAGACAGGGCGGCCGAGCAGTACTTC
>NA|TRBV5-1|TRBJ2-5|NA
CASQPLRGQLQETQYF
TGCGCCAGCCAGCCCCTCCGCGGACAATTACAAGAGACCCAGTACTTC
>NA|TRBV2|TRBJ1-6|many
CASSEERSSYNSPLHF
TGTGCCAGCAGTGAAGAACGGAGCTCCTATAATTCACCCCTCCACTTT
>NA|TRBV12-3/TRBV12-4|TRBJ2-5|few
CASSPPGIQETQYF
TGTGCCAGCAGTCCACCAGGGATTCAAGAGACCCAGTACTTC
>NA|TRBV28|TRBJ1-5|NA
CASSFVGSNQPQHF
TGTGCCAGCAGTTTTGTGGGAAGCAATCAGCCCCAGCATTTT
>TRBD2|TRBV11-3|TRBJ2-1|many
CASSSRLAGTREQFF
TGTGCCAGCAGCTCGCGACTAGCGGGGACACGGGAGCAGTTCTTC
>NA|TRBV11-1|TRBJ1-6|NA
CASSLEGRINSPLHF
TGTGCCAGCAGCTTAGAGGGACGGATTAATTCACCCCTCCACTTT
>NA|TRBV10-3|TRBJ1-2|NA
CAITLSVHYGYTF
TGTGCCATCACACTCTCGGTCCACTATGGCTACACCTTC
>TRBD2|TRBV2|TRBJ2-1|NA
CASSWTSGSGNEQFF
TGTGCCAGCAGTTGGACTAGCGGGAGCGGTAATGAGCAGTTCTTC
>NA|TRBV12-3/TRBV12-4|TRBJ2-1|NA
CASSPGRHKSSPFF
TGTGCCAGCAGCCCGGGACGGCACAAATCGAGTCCGTTCTTC
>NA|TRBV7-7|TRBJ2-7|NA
CASSPGLGREQYF
TGTGCCAGCAGCCCAGGACTGGGGAGGGAGCAGTACTTC
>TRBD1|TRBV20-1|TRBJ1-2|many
CSARKAGGAYGYTF
TGCAGTGCTAGGAAGGCAGGGGGCGCCTATGGCTACACCTTC
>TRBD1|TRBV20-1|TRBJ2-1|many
CSARQGYNEQFF
TGCAGTGCTCGACAGGGTTACAATGAGCAGTTCTTC
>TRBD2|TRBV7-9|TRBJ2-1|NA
CASSLEGGPNNEQFF
TGTGCCAGCAGCTTAGAGGGAGGGCCGAATAATGAGCAGTTCTTC
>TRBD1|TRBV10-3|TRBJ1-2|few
CAISEARTGNYGYTF
TGTGCCATCAGTGAGGCACGGACAGGAAACTATGGCTACACCTTC
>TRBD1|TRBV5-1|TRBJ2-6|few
CASSIDRVSGANVLTF
TGCGCCAGCAGCATTGACAGGGTCTCTGGGGCCAACGTCCTGACTTTC
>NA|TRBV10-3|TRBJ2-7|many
CAISESDEVTTPLSSYEQYF
TGTGCCATCAGTGAGAGCGACGAAGTTACAACCCCGTTGAGCTCCTACGAGCAGTACTTC
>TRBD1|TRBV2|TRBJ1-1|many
CASSGQGTNTEAFF
TGTGCCAGCAGTGGACAGGGTACGAACACTGAAGCTTTCTTT
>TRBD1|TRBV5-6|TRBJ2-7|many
CASSLEYPGQALYEQYF
TGTGCCAGCAGCTTGGAATACCCGGGACAGGCGCTTTACGAGCAGTACTTC
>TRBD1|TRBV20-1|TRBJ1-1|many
CSADRQGTEAFF
TGCAGTGCCGATCGACAGGGAACTGAAGCTTTCTTT
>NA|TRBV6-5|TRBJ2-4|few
CASSYEDSLAKNIQYF
TGTGCCAGCAGTTACGAGGACTCCCTAGCCAAAAACATTCAGTACTTC
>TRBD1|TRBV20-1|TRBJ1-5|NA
CSARAMTGLQPQHF
TGCAGTGCTAGAGCGATGACAGGGTTACAGCCCCAGCATTTT
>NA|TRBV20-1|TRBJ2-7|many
CSARKDYEQYF
TGCAGTGCTAGGAAGGACTACGAGCAGTACTTC
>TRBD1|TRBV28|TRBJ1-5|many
CASRNRGSNQPQHF
TGTGCCAGCAGGAACAGGGGGAGCAATCAGCCCCAGCATTTT
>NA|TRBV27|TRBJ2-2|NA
CASSYGLPSMTGELFF
TGTGCCAGCAGCTACGGACTTCCGTCGATGACCGGGGAGCTGTTTTTT
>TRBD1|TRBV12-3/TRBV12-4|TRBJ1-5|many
CASSNDRVGNQPQHF
TGTGCCAGCAGTAACGACAGGGTAGGCAATCAGCCCCAGCATTTT
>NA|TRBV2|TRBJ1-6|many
CASSNGTPIRTLHF
TGTGCCAGCAGTAACGGGACTCCTATTAGGACCCTCCACTTT
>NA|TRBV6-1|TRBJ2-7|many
CASSSERQLYEQYF
TGTGCCAGCAGCTCAGAGAGACAGCTCTACGAGCAGTACTTC
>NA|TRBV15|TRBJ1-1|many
CATSNVGGETEAFF
TGTGCCACCAGCAACGTAGGGGGTGAGACTGAAGCTTTCTTT
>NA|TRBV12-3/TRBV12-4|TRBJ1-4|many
CASSLGSQNEKLFF
TGTGCCAGCAGTTTAGGTTCACAGAATGAAAAACTGTTTTTT
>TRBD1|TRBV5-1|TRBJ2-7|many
CASSLGQGARYEQYF
TGCGCCAGCAGCTTGGGTCAGGGGGCGAGATACGAGCAGTACTTC
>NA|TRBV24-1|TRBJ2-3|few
CATSDLRGGDTQYF
TGTGCCACCAGTGATTTAAGGGGGGGCGATACGCAGTATTTT
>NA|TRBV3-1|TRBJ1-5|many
CASSGGDQPQHF
TGTGCCAGCAGCGGAGGGGATCAGCCCCAGCATTTT
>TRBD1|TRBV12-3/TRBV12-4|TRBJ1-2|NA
CASSPYRDSPGYTF
TGTGCCAGCAGTCCATACCGGGACAGTCCTGGCTACACCTTC
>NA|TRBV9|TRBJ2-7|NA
CASSLRTETYEQYF
TGTGCCAGCAGTCTCAGGACGGAGACCTACGAGCAGTACTTC
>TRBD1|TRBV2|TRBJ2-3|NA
CASSAGQGAADTQYF
TGTGCCAGCAGCGCGGGACAGGGGGCGGCAGATACGCAGTATTTT
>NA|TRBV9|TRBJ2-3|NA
CASSVAGETDTQYF
TGTGCCAGCAGCGTAGCGGGGGAGACAGATACGCAGTATTTT
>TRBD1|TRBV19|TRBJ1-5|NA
CASSKLTGGSGQPQHF
TGTGCCAGTAGTAAGTTGACAGGGGGCTCTGGACAGCCCCAGCATTTT
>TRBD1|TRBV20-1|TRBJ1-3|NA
CSAPRDPTGTGNTIYF
TGCAGTGCTCCGAGGGACCCGACAGGGACAGGAAACACCATATATTTT